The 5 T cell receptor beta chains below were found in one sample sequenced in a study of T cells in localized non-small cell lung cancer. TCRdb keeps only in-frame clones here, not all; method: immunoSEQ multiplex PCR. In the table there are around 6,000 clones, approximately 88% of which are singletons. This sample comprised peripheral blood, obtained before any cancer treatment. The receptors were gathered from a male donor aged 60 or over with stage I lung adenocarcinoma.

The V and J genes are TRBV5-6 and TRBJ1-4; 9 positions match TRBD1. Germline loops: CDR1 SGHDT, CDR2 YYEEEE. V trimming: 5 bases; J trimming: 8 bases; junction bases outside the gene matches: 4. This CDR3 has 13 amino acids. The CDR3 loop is CASSSDRGEKLFF. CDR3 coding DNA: TGTGCCAGCAGTTCTGACAGGGGGGAAAAACTGTTTTTT.

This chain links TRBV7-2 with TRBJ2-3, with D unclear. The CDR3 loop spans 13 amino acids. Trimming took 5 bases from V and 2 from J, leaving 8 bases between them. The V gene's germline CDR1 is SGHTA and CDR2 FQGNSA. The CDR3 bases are TGTGCCAGCAGCGTACTACTCACAGATACGCAGTATTTT. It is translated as CASSVLLTDTQYF.

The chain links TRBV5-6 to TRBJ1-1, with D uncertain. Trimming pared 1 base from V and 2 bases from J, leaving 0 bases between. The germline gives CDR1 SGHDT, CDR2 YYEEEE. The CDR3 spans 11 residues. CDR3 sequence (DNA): TGTGCCAGCAGCTTGAACACTGAAGCTTTCTTT. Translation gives CASSLNTEAFF.

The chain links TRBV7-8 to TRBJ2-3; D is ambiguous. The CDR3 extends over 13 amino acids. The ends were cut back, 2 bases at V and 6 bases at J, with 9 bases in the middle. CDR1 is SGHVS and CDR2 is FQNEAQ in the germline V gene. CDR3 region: CASSLMVGDTQYF. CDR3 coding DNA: TGTGCCAGCAGCTTAATGGTGGGGGATACGCAGTATTTT.

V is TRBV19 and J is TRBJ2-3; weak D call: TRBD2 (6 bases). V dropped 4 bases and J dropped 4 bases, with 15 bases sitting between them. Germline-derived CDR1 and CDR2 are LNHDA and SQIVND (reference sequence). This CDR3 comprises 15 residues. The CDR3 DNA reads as TGTGCCAGTAGTAATCCGGGGGATCAGCCAGATACGCAGTATTTT. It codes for CASSNPGDQPDTQYF.